These 15 T cell receptor beta chains share one sample of origin, sequenced in a study of human T cells and chemical hapten exposure. Documented time point: patch test 3, about 24 weeks after DPC sensitization. The treatment is: therapeutic diphenylcyclopropenone sensitization with weekly scalp DPC. TCRdb re-called the RACE reads with MiXCR, one entry per CDR3 protein. The sample has 150,000 to 200,000 distinct CDR3 sequences, roughly a quarter seen once; the top ten hold 2.1%. The source was whole blood, collected in connection with sensitization to the hapten diphenylcyclopropenone (DPC). The receptors originated from a woman younger than 30 with alopecia areata. Some clones in this sample may be carry-over from other donors' samples.

This chain links TRBV2 with TRBJ1-1; D is unresolved. The CDR3 runs 15 residues. The V and J ends lost 2 bases and 3 bases respectively, with 13 bases between them. CDR1 is SNHLY and CDR2 is FYNNEI in the germline V gene. CDR3 protein: CASSERAVRDTEAFF. In nucleotides, the CDR3 is TGTGCCAGCAGTGAACGGGCGGTTAGGGACACTGAAGCTTTCTTT.

This clonotype was counted only a few times. CDR3 DNA sequence: TGCGCCAGCAGTCGAGGGACGGACCTCTCTGGAAACACCATATATTTT. This gives the protein CASSRGTDLSGNTIYF. The chain recombines TRBV10-2 with TRBJ1-3; a possible D gene is TRBD1 (5 bases). Trimming pared 5 bases from V and 0 bases from J, leaving 14 bases between. This CDR3 contains 16 residues. CDR1 is WSHSY, CDR2 SAAADI, per germline.

This clonotype was counted many times. V usage is TRBV7-9 and J usage is TRBJ2-7; D is undetermined. Germline CDR1 SEHNR, CDR2 FQNEAQ (reference sequence). The CDR3 totals 14 residues. The V and J ends lost 0 bases and 0 bases respectively, with 6 bases between them. The CDR3 region has the DNA TGTGCCAGCAGCTTAGCCGGCGGCTCCTACGAGCAGTACTTC. Its translation: CASSLAGGSYEQYF. The variable domain in full, with the rest retrieved from reference TRBV7-9 and TRBJ2-7, is DTGVSQNPRHKITKRGQNVTFRCDPISEHNRLYWYRQTLGQGPEFLTYFQNEAQLEKSRLLSDRFSAERPKGSFSTLEIQRTEQGDSAMYLCASSLAGGSYEQYFGPGTRLTVT.

The table lists this clonotype with many counts. The V call is TRBV9, the J call TRBJ1-1, with unresolved D. Trimming left V 0 bases short and J 10 bases short, with 16 bases between. Germline V lookup: CDR1 SGDLS, CDR2 YYNGEE. This CDR3 is built from 14 residues. The CDR3 bases are TGTGCCAGCAGCGTAGCTTCCCGTGGGTCAGGAGCTTTCTTT. The encoded protein is CASSVASRGSGAFF.

The chain carries TRBV14 and TRBJ2-7; 9 bases agree with TRBD2. The CDR3 has 13 residues. Looked up from germline, CDR1 is SGHDN and CDR2 is FVKESK. J gave up 6 bases and V 4 bases, and 4 bases lay outside the gene matches. CDR3 residues: CASSPGLAREQYF. The CDR3 DNA reads as TGTGCCAGCAGCCCCGGACTAGCGCGCGAGCAGTACTTC.

This chain's CDR3 is CASGPRTGPGLYGYTF. As DNA, the CDR3 is TGTGCCAGCGGACCCCGGACAGGGCCCGGTCTTTATGGCTACACCTTC. The chain recombines TRBV2 with TRBJ1-2; TRBD1 matches at 8 bases. The germline gives CDR1 SNHLY, CDR2 FYNNEI. The CDR3 has 16 amino acids. Trimming at V came to 8 bases and at J to 5 bases, leaving 16 bases not matched to a gene.

The chain joins TRBV6-5 to TRBJ2-3; D may be TRBD1 (5 bases). This CDR3 spans 15 amino acids. Trimming took 6 bases from V and 0 from J, leaving 13 bases between them. Germline CDR1 MNHEY, CDR2 SVGAGI. The CDR3 spells CASSPGYGSTDTQYF. CDR3 nucleotides: TGTGCCAGCAGCCCAGGGTATGGTAGCACAGATACGCAGTATTTT.

The V call is TRBV4-1, the J call TRBJ1-1; D may be TRBD1 (6 bases). V was trimmed by 1 base and J by 1 base, leaving 10 bases between them. The CDR3 consists of 15 residues. The germline V gene encodes CDR1 MGHRA and CDR2 YSYEKL. CDR3 DNA sequence: TGCGCCAGCAGCCAAGTGGAACAGGGGAACACTGAAGCTTTCTTT. Its protein product is CASSQVEQGNTEAFF.

The gene calls are TRBV11-3 and TRBJ2-3; D not certain. CDR3 length equals 14 residues. V was trimmed by 5 bases and J by 3 bases, leaving 12 bases between them. The germline V gene has CDR1 SGHNT and CDR2 YENEEA. CDR3 region: CASSLAPATDTQYF. Written as DNA, the CDR3 is TGTGCCAGCAGCCTCGCGCCAGCGACAGATACGCAGTATTTT.

This clonotype was seen at least ten times. The rearrangement links TRBV11-2 to TRBJ2-5; D is unresolved. The ends were cut back, 3 bases at V and 2 bases at J, with 4 bases in the middle. The CDR3 covers 12 residues. Looked up from germline, CDR1 is SGHAT and CDR2 is FQNNGV. The CDR3 reads CASSLRQETQYF. CDR3 sequence (DNA): TGTGCCAGCAGCTTGCGTCAAGAGACCCAGTACTTC. Based on the CDR3 plus reference TRBV11-2 and TRBJ2-5, the full variable domain is EAGVAQSPRYKIIEKRQSVAFWCNPISGHATLYWYQQILGQGPKLLIQFQNNGVVDDSQLPKDRFSAERLKGVDSTLKIQPAKLEDSAVYLCASSLRQETQYFGPGTRLLVL.

This clonotype has only a few counts. CDR3 sequence reads: CASSQPTGNNYGYTF. The CDR3 DNA sequence: TGCGCCAGCAGCCAACCCACAGGGAATAACTATGGCTACACCTTC. The chain employs TRBV4-1 and TRBJ1-2; D possibly corresponds to TRBD1 (6 bases). The CDR3 spans 15 residues. Trimming took off 2 bases at V and 1 base at J, with 11 bases between the two ends. CDR1 MGHRA and CDR2 YSYEKL come from the germline V gene.

The chain carries TRBV9 and TRBJ2-5, with D possibly matching TRBD2 (6 bases). Looked up from germline, CDR1 is SGDLS and CDR2 is YYNGEE. CDR3 size: 14 residues. Trimming removed 0 bases from V and 2 bases from J, with 8 bases in between. DNA of the CDR3: TGTGCCAGCAGCGTAGAGGGGAGGCAAGAGACCCAGTACTTC. Residues: CASSVEGRQETQYF.

The V and J genes are TRBV4-2 and TRBJ2-1; 13 nucleotides match TRBD2. This CDR3 has 18 amino acids. Trimming cost V 1 base and J 0 bases; bases outside gene matches: 3. Germline V CDR1 and CDR2: LGHNA, YNFKEQ. The CDR3: CASSQGLAGGLSYNEQFF. As DNA, the CDR3 is TGTGCCAGCAGCCAAGGACTAGCGGGGGGCCTCTCCTACAATGAGCAGTTCTTC.

A few counts support this clonotype. This chain's CDR3 is CASSTAGLGETQYF. CDR3 nucleotides: TGTGCCAGCAGCACTGCAGGACTCGGGGAGACCCAGTACTTC. This rearrangement joins TRBV7-3 to TRBJ2-5, with D possibly TRBD2 on 5 matching bases. The CDR3 is 14 amino acids. The V end was cut by 5 bases, the J end by 5 bases, with 15 bases between. The V gene's germline CDR1 is SGHTA and CDR2 FQGTGA.

This clonotype occurred a few times. The V call is TRBV20-1, the J call TRBJ2-1; 8 nucleotides match TRBD2. The junction had 4 bases not matched to a gene; V was cut back by 5 bases and J by 1 base. The CDR3 sequence is 14 residues long. The V gene's germline CDR1 is DFQATT and CDR2 SNEGSKA (reference sequence). The CDR3 spells CSASGTRSYNEQFF. The CDR3 DNA is TGCAGTGCTTCCGGGACTAGGTCCTACAATGAGCAGTTCTTC.